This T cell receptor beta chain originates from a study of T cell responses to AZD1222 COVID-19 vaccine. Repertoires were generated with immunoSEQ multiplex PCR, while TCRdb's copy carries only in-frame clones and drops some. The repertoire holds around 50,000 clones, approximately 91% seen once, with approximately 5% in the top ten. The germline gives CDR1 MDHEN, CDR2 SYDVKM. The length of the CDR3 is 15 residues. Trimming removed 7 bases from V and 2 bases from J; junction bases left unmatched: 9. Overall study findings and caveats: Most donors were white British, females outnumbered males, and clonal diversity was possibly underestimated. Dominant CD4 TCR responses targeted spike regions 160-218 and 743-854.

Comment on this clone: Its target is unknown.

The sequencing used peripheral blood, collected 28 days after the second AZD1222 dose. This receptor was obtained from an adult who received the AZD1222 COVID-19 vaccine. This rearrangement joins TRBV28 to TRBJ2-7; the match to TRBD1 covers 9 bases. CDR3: CASTVPGQGTYEQYF. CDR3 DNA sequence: TGTGCCAGCACCGTACCGGGACAGGGAACCTACGAGCAGTACTTC.